The table lists the clone carrying this T cell receptor (beta chain) with a few counts. Antigen: not known. This entry belongs to a study of regulatory T cells in long-lasting Graves disease. In the study overall: Prior antithyroid drug treatment in newly diagnosed Graves' patients lasted under 3 months. Study-level results: With 2,500 to 3,500 shared public clonotypes, persistent patients exceeded new patients, who shared about a thousand. Persistent disease preferred TRBV28, TRBJ1-2 and TRBJ2-5; new disease, TRBV20-1 and TRBJ2-1.

Construction of TCR beta libraries relied on iRepertoire HTBI primers and on Arm-PCR targeting CDR3 regions. One entry per CDR3 protein, called by TCRdb with MiXCR from the multiplex PCR reads. The sample consists of 350,000 to 550,000 distinct CDR3 sequences, about 17% of them appearing once. Germline CDR1 reads LNHNV; CDR2 reads YYDKDF (reference sequence). The germline V and J ends were trimmed by 1 base and 5 bases, with 3 bases remaining between them. The length of the CDR3 is 12 residues. The time point: newly diagnosed GD, antithyroid drugs for less than 3 months. TCR sequences were obtained from RNA taken from PBMCs. This sample also appeared in a second study, on T cells in Graves' hyperthyroidism and ophthalmopathy. That report adds: In the blood, most expanded thyroid clonotypes above 0.001 appeared as well.

The TCR originated in a woman younger than 30 with Graves disease. The J gene is TRBJ1-5, the V gene TRBV15; unclear D gene. This specimen consisted of peripheral blood mononuclear cells (PBMCs), obtained at new diagnosis, from a patient treated with antithyroid drugs. The CDR3 spells CATSRVHQPQHF. CDR3 nucleotide sequence: TGTGCCACCAGCAGAGTTCATCAGCCCCAGCATTTT.